The 30 T cell receptor beta chains reported below all come from one sample, sequenced in a study of cytomegalovirus exposure and HLA in healthy donors. With 60 Vbeta and 13 Jbeta primers, the PCR was carried out. Profiled with immunoSEQ multiplex PCR; TCRdb holds only in-frame clones, not every one. The sample holds some 150,000 clones, around three quarters seen once. The sequenced material came from PBMCs. Receptor source: a man between 25 and 39 years old in good health and CMV-seronegative.

The chain joins TRBV28 to TRBJ1-2; a possible D gene is TRBD1 (5 bases). CDR3 size: 13 residues. V was shortened by 6 bases and J by 2 bases, with 10 bases between the two germline ends. CDR1 MDHEN and CDR2 SYDVKM come from the germline V gene. CDR3 residues: CASSVRGNYGYTF. The CDR3 region has the DNA TGTGCCAGCAGCGTCCGGGGGAACTATGGCTACACCTTC.

The chain recombines TRBV6-5 with TRBJ2-7, with a possible D match to TRBD2 (6 bases). V was shortened by 6 bases and J by 0 bases, with 15 bases between the two germline ends. This CDR3 spans 15 amino acids. Germline V gene sequence: CDR1 MNHEY, CDR2 SVGAGI. CDR3 sequence reads: CASSSPEGGSYEQYF. In nucleotides, the CDR3 is TGTGCCAGCAGCAGCCCGGAGGGTGGCTCCTACGAGCAGTACTTC.

This chain connects TRBV5-1 to TRBJ1-2, with TRBD1 matching 7 bases. The ends lost 4 bases at V and 0 bases at J; junction bases unmatched: 6. The CDR3 loop spans 15 amino acids. Germline CDR1 SGHRS, CDR2 YFSETQ. CDR3: CASSTGDSSNYGYTF. For the CDR3, the DNA is TGCGCCAGCAGCACTGGGGACAGCTCTAACTATGGCTACACCTTC.

V usage is TRBV29-1 and J usage is TRBJ1-1; D possibly corresponds to TRBD1 (6 bases). Trimming left V 4 bases short and J 1 base short, with 7 bases between. The CDR3 spans 12 residues. Germline lookup yields CDR1 SQVTM and CDR2 ANQGSEA. The CDR3 protein is CSVVGANTEAFF. The CDR3 nucleotides are TGCAGCGTTGTGGGGGCGAACACTGAAGCTTTCTTT. Full variable domain (missing parts from reference TRBV29-1 and TRBJ1-1): SAVISQKPSRDICQRGTSLTIQCQVDSQVTMMFWYRQQPGQSLTLIATANQGSEATYESGFVIDKFPISRPNLTFSTLTVSNMSPEDSSIYLCSVVGANTEAFFGQGTRLTVV.

The J gene is TRBJ2-3, the V gene TRBV9; 7 bases map to TRBD1. There are 16 residues in the CDR3. The junction had 9 bases not matched to a gene; V was cut back by 3 bases and J by 2 bases. CDR1 SGDLS and CDR2 YYNGEE come from the germline V gene. This chain's CDR3 is CASSEPTGQITDTQYF. DNA of the CDR3: TGTGCCAGCAGCGAGCCCACGGGACAGATCACAGATACGCAGTATTTT.

The J gene is TRBJ2-3, the V gene TRBV2; 14 bases are shared with TRBD2. The germline V gene encodes CDR1 SNHLY and CDR2 FYNNEI. With 4 bases clipped from V and 8 bases from J, the junction kept 8 bases outside the gene matches. The CDR3 extends over 16 amino acids. This CDR3 reads CASSGWTSGGPGTQYF. DNA for the CDR3: TGTGCCAGCAGTGGGTGGACTAGCGGGGGGCCGGGTACGCAGTATTTT.

The chain combines TRBV5-4 with TRBJ1-4; D is ambiguous. CDR3 size: 20 residues. Germline V gene data show CDR1 as SGHNT and CDR2 as YYREEE (reference sequence). The ends were cut back, 1 base at V and 5 bases at J, with 27 bases in the middle. CDR3 loop: CASSLRRQPGSAHRNEKLFF. Here the CDR3 DNA reads TGTGCCAGCAGCTTGCGGCGGCAGCCGGGGTCGGCTCACCGAAATGAAAAACTGTTTTTT.

This chain joins TRBV30 and TRBJ1-5; D is uncertain. This CDR3 is built from 13 residues. Trimming left V 4 bases short and J 9 bases short, with 16 bases between. The germline V gene encodes CDR1 GTSNPN and CDR2 SVGIG (reference sequence). In nucleotides, the CDR3 is TGTGCCTGGACCCCCCATGGTGGGCCGCCCCAGCATTTT. Its protein is CAWTPHGGPPQHF.

This clone has more than one count but fewer than ten. The chain carries TRBV5-1 and TRBJ2-1; TRBD2 matches at 7 bases. Germline V gives CDR1 SGHRS, CDR2 YFSETQ. The CDR3 covers 12 residues. V lost 3 bases and J lost 6; bases outside the gene matches: 0. The CDR3 sequence is CASSSGGNEQFF. CDR3 DNA sequence: TGCGCCAGCAGCTCGGGGGGCAATGAGCAGTTCTTC.

This clone occurred once. The chain has TRBV18 and TRBJ1-1, with 7 positions matching TRBD1. Trimming removed 6 bases from V and 2 bases from J; junction bases left unmatched: 6. CDR1 and CDR2 from the germline V gene are KGHSH and LQKENI. The CDR3 is 14 amino acids. DNA for the CDR3: TGTGCCAGCTCGCTACAGGGGATAAACACTGAAGCTTTCTTT. Its translation is CASSLQGINTEAFF.

The chain links TRBV6-6 to TRBJ1-5; 7 bases fit TRBD1. Trimming at V came to 6 bases and at J to 0 bases, leaving 8 bases not matched to a gene. This CDR3 contains 16 residues. The V gene's germline CDR1 is MNHNY and CDR2 SVGAGI (reference sequence). CDR3 bases: TGTGCCAGCAGGACCCGGGACAGCCATAGCAATCAGCCCCAGCATTTT. Translating it yields CASRTRDSHSNQPQHF.

This chain links TRBV5-1 with TRBJ2-2; D is uncertain. The CDR3 loop spans 13 amino acids. V lost 0 bases and J 4 bases, leaving 4 bases between the germline ends. Per germline, CDR1 SGHRS and CDR2 YFSETQ. CDR3 residues: CASSLDSTGELFF. The CDR3 nucleotides are TGCGCCAGCAGCTTGGACTCCACCGGGGAGCTGTTTTTT.

The chain employs TRBV2 and TRBJ1-5; D gene uncertain. V lost 4 bases and J 6 bases, leaving 10 bases between the germline ends. Germline V lookup: CDR1 SNHLY, CDR2 FYNNEI. The CDR3 extends over 13 amino acids. CDR3 region: CASSVESGQPQHF. CDR3 DNA: TGTGCCAGCAGTGTAGAGAGTGGTCAGCCCCAGCATTTT.

The chain carries TRBV10-3 and TRBJ1-1, with a tentative D call TRBD1 (5 bases). Germline V gene lookup returns CDR1 ENHRY and CDR2 SYGVKD. V lost 0 bases and J 1 base, leaving 9 bases between the germline ends. The length of the CDR3 is 15 residues. The DNA of the CDR3 is TGTGCCATCAGTGAGTCCGGGGGTCCGAACACTGAAGCTTTCTTT. Protein product: CAISESGGPNTEAFF.

This clone came up a few times. The chain employs TRBV6-1 and TRBJ1-3; D is possibly TRBD1 (6 bases). This CDR3 region has 14 residues. V lost 10 bases and J lost 0, with 13 bases in between. Germline V gene sequence: CDR1 MNHNS, CDR2 SASEGT. This CDR3 reads CATYRTDSGNTIYF. As DNA, the CDR3 is TGTGCCACTTATAGGACAGACTCTGGAAACACCATATATTTT.

This rearrangement joins TRBV7-9 to TRBJ2-3, with D perhaps TRBD2 (7 bases). This CDR3 is built from 15 residues. Germline V gives CDR1 SEHNR, CDR2 FQNEAQ (reference sequence). V lost 1 base and J 1 base, leaving 9 bases between the germline ends. The CDR3 nucleotides read TGTGCCAGCAGCTTAGGGGAGGGGGGCACAGATACGCAGTATTTT. It is translated as CASSLGEGGTDTQYF.

The chain has TRBV7-9 and TRBJ1-2; 9 nucleotides align to TRBD1. The germline V gene encodes CDR1 SEHNR and CDR2 FQNEAQ (reference sequence). After removal of 1 base from V and 1 base from J, the junction contained 4 bases not matched to a gene. The CDR3 runs 16 residues. CDR3 nucleotides: TGTGCCAGCAGCTTAGAGGGGACAGGGAGTAACTATGGCTACACCTTC. Translating gives CASSLEGTGSNYGYTF.

The J gene is TRBJ1-3, the V gene TRBV9, with 7 bases aligning to TRBD1. CDR3 size: 15 residues. Trimming at V came to 3 bases and at J to 2 bases, leaving 5 bases not matched to a gene. Per the germline V gene, CDR1 is SGDLS and CDR2 is YYNGEE. Written as DNA, the CDR3 is TGTGCCAGCAGCGAAAGGGGGCCGACTGGAAACACCATATATTTT. Its translation is CASSERGPTGNTIYF.

The V gene is TRBV6-5, the J gene TRBJ2-1; D is undetermined. Trimming removed 6 bases from V and 0 bases from J, with 12 bases in between. The germline gives CDR1 MNHEY, CDR2 SVGAGI. The length of the CDR3 is 15 residues. This CDR3 reads CASSQVPSSYNEQFF. The CDR3 region has the DNA TGTGCCAGCAGCCAGGTCCCGAGCTCCTACAATGAGCAGTTCTTC.

This chain links TRBV7-9 with TRBJ2-7; 8 nucleotides match TRBD2. The CDR3 covers 15 residues. Looked up from germline, CDR1 is SEHNR and CDR2 is FQNEAQ (reference sequence). After removal of 4 bases from V and 8 bases from J, the junction contained 13 bases not matched to a gene. The CDR3 DNA sequence: TGTGCCAGCAGCTCAGGAACTAGCGGATCTACGAAGCAGTACTTC. It codes for CASSSGTSGSTKQYF.

This chain uses TRBV15 with TRBJ2-3; TRBD1 matches 9 bases. Unmatched junction bases numbered 3, after V lost 5 bases and J lost 3 bases. The CDR3 is 14 residues long. Germline V lookup: CDR1 LNHNV, CDR2 YYDKDF (reference sequence). The CDR3 loop reads CATSSGQGTDTQYF. The CDR3 nucleotides read TGTGCCACCAGCTCGGGACAGGGAACAGATACGCAGTATTTT.

The chain is built from TRBV25-1 and TRBJ2-1; the match to TRBD2 covers 9 bases. The CDR3 covers 15 residues. The germline V gene has CDR1 MGHDK and CDR2 SYGVNS. The junction had 11 bases not matched to a gene; V was cut back by 7 bases and J by 7 bases. The DNA of the CDR3 is TGTGCCAGCATCTCTTCTAGCGGGGCGAGGAATGAGCAGTTCTTC. Translation: CASISSSGARNEQFF.

In nucleotides, the CDR3 is TGCGCCAGCAGCCAAGAGTTTGGGCAGGGCGATGGCTACACCTTC. Translating gives CASSQEFGQGDGYTF. This rearrangement joins TRBV4-1 to TRBJ1-2; weak D call: TRBD1 (5 bases). V was trimmed by 0 bases and J by 6 bases, leaving 14 bases between them. CDR3 length: 15 amino acids. The V gene's germline CDR1 is MGHRA and CDR2 YSYEKL.

The chain combines TRBV6-1 with TRBJ2-1, with 8 bases matching TRBD2. The ends lost 6 bases at V and 8 bases at J; junction bases unmatched: 12. CDR1 is MNHNS and CDR2 is SASEGT in the germline V gene. The CDR3 covers 15 residues. The CDR3 coding sequence is TGTGCCAGCAGGCCCTTTGCGGGGGGTTACCATGAGCAGTTCTTC. Translated: CASRPFAGGYHEQFF.

The CDR3 DNA reads TGTGCCAGCAGCTTGGGAGGCAGGGGTCGAGAAGAGACCCAGTACTTC. It encodes CASSLGGRGREETQYF. The V gene is TRBV5-4, the J gene TRBJ2-5, with D possibly matching TRBD1 (6 bases). Germline V CDR1 and CDR2: SGHNT, YYREEE (reference sequence). The CDR3 length is 16 residues. Trimming cost V 0 bases and J 3 bases, with 15 bases left between them.

The chain couples TRBV13 to TRBJ2-7; TRBD1 is a possible D gene (6 bases). This CDR3 is built from 17 residues. The V gene's germline CDR1 is PRHDT and CDR2 FYEKMQ (reference sequence). With 5 bases removed from V and 6 bases from J, the gap between germline ends came to 26 bases. This chain's CDR3 is CASSPRDQGFILGEQYF. CDR3 bases: TGTGCCAGCAGCCCCCGGGACCAGGGGTTTATTTTAGGCGAGCAGTACTTC.

This clone was picked up a small number of times. The V gene is TRBV19, the J gene TRBJ1-2, with D possibly being TRBD1 (6 bases). The V gene's germline CDR1 is LNHDA and CDR2 SQIVND (reference sequence). V shed 5 bases and J shed 4 bases, with 17 bases lying between them. The CDR3 contains 15 residues. The CDR3 loop reads CASSVFMGALYGYTF. CDR3 DNA sequence: TGTGCCAGTAGTGTTTTTATGGGGGCACTCTATGGCTACACCTTC. Full variable domain (missing parts from reference TRBV19 and TRBJ1-2): DGGITQSPKYLFRKEGQNVTLSCEQNLNHDAMYWYRQDPGQGLRLIYYSQIVNDFQKGDIAEGYSVSREKKESFPLTVTSAQKNPTAFYLCASSVFMGALYGYTFGSGTRLTVV.

The chain is built from TRBV29-1 and TRBJ1-1; 8 positions agree with TRBD1. CDR3 length equals 15 residues. V lost 0 bases and J lost 6; bases outside the gene matches: 9. Per the germline V gene, CDR1 is SQVTM and CDR2 is ANQGSEA. This CDR3 is CSVEENRGASSEAFF. The DNA of the CDR3 is TGCAGCGTTGAAGAAAACAGGGGGGCTTCGTCTGAAGCTTTCTTT.

The gene calls are TRBV7-2 and TRBJ2-7, with 7 positions matching TRBD2. Germline V gene sequence: CDR1 SGHTA, CDR2 FQGNSA. Unmatched junction bases numbered 4, after V lost 1 base and J lost 1 base. This CDR3 comprises 15 residues. The CDR3 here is CASSLGGTNSYEQYF. Written as DNA, the CDR3 is TGTGCCAGCAGCTTAGGTGGGACTAATTCCTACGAGCAGTACTTC.

The J gene is TRBJ2-7, the V gene TRBV5-1; 10 bases agree with TRBD1. V shed 6 bases and J 7 bases; nucleotides not matched to a gene: 13. The CDR3 has 15 residues. CDR1 is SGHRS and CDR2 is YFSETQ in the germline V gene. Here the CDR3 DNA reads TGCGCCAGCATCCCTGGAGGGACAGGGGTGTATGAGCAGTACTTC. Its protein is CASIPGGTGVYEQYF. The full variable domain, in which reference TRBV5-1 and TRBJ2-7 provide the parts outside the CDR3, is KAGVTQTPRYLIKTRGQQVTLSCSPISGHRSVSWYQQTPGQGLQFLFEYFSETQRNKGNFPGRFSGRQFSNSRSEMNVSTLELGDSALYLCASIPGGTGVYEQYFGPGTRLTVT.